This TCR beta chain was identified in a study of T cells in Graves' hyperthyroidism and ophthalmopathy. The source of the PBMCs was 9.5 to 10 ml of fresh peripheral blood. On this clonotype: At one end the junction does not follow the germline gene, possibly because of a read error.

Amplified TCR beta CDR3 regions came from RNA transcripts. HTBI primers were the set used in a first-round RT-PCR of the TCR CDR3. TCRdb called the multiplex PCR reads again in MiXCR, with one record for every CDR3 protein. The sample gives 700,000 to 950,000 distinct CDR3 sequences, about 35% of which show up once; 30% to 40% is in the top ten. The CDR3 consists of 16 residues. CDR1 is SEHNR, CDR2 FQNEAQ, per germline (reference sequence). Specimen: blood. This receptor was identified in a woman in her forties with Graves' hyperthyroidism. The chain joins TRBV7-9 to TRBJ2-5; D assignment may be TRBD1 or TRBD2 (6 bases each). The CDR3 DNA reads TGTGCCAGCAGCCCCGTCCGGAGGGGGTTCCAAGAGACCCGGTACTTC. Protein sequence: CASSPVRRGFQETRYF.